Listed below are T cell receptor beta chains from one sample, sequenced in a study of blood T cells in healthy people across ages. TCRdb re-derived calls from the 5' RACE reads in MiXCR, one entry per CDR3 protein. The sample lists approximately 800,000 distinct CDR3 sequences, 62% seen once, with roughly 26% in the top ten. Source material: blood. The origin of the receptors is a man younger than 40 in good health. Each CDR3 is given with its conserved first and last residue. A D gene is named only where the DNA matches it firmly. Some rows have no size entry. The others give once, few or many, or a class for an expanded clone.

CASSQEASGTTDTQYF	TGCGCCAGCAGCCAAGAAGCTAGCGGGACAACAGATACGCAGTATTTT	TRBJ2-3	16	TRBD2	TRBV4-3	NA
CATHAGANVLTF	TGTGCCACCCACGCTGGGGCCAACGTCCTGACTTTC	TRBJ2-6	12	NA	TRBV2	few
CAISDTYQETQYF	TGTGCCATCAGTGATACGTATCAAGAGACCCAGTACTTC	TRBJ2-5	13	NA	TRBV10-3	few
CASSHLSRSYEQYF	TGTGCCAGCAGCCATCTTTCCCGATCTTACGAGCAGTACTTC	TRBJ2-7	14	NA	TRBV3-1	NA
CASSHGTYDNEQFF	TGTGCCAGTAGTCACGGGACCTATGACAATGAGCAGTTCTTC	TRBJ2-1	14	NA	TRBV19	NA
CASSWTENEQYF	TGTGCCAGCAGCTGGACAGAGAACGAGCAGTACTTC	TRBJ2-7	12	NA	TRBV7-9	NA
CSVEGAQGGVEKLFF	TGCAGCGTTGAAGGGGCACAGGGGGGTGTTGAAAAACTGTTTTTT	TRBJ1-4	15	TRBD1	TRBV29-1	NA
CASSWIEINNSPLHF	TGTGCCAGCAGCTGGATAGAGATAAATAATTCACCCCTCCACTTT	TRBJ1-6	15	NA	TRBV7-9	few
CASSLRGAGANALTF	TGTGCCAGCAGTTTGAGAGGGGCTGGGGCCAACGCCCTGACTTTC	TRBJ2-6	15	NA	TRBV12-3/TRBV12-4	NA
CASSQVGSLKNIQYF	TGCGCCAGCAGCCAAGTTGGTTCCCTTAAAAACATTCAGTACTTC	TRBJ2-4	15	NA	TRBV4-3	NA
CSVVAGSTTQETQYF	TGCAGCGTTGTAGCAGGGAGTACTACCCAAGAGACCCAGTACTTC	TRBJ2-5	15	NA	TRBV29-1	NA
CASSQGATGTGGSYNEQFF	TGTGCCAGCAGTCAGGGCGCCACCGGGACGGGGGGCTCCTACAATGAGCAGTTCTTC	TRBJ2-1	19	TRBD2	TRBV28	NA
CASSTFGNEQFF	TGTGCCAGCAGCACATTCGGGAATGAGCAGTTCTTC	TRBJ2-1	12	NA	TRBV7-2	NA
CASSLNGGGTDTQYF	TGTGCCAGCAGCCTTAATGGCGGGGGAACGGATACGCAGTATTTT	TRBJ2-3	15	TRBD2	TRBV28	many
CASRTGTASGANVLTF	TGTGCCAGCAGGACCGGGACAGCCTCTGGGGCCAACGTCCTGACTTTC	TRBJ2-6	16	TRBD1	TRBV12-3/TRBV12-4	NA
CASSYGTGPGNEQFF	TGTGCCAGCAGTTACGGGACAGGGCCAGGCAATGAGCAGTTCTTC	TRBJ2-1	15	TRBD1	TRBV6-5	NA
CASSLPGHGETQYF	TGTGCCAGCAGTTTACCCGGGCACGGAGAGACCCAGTACTTC	TRBJ2-5	14	NA	TRBV12-3/TRBV12-4	NA
CASSQVGSGANVLTF	TGCGCCAGCAGCCAAGTAGGCTCTGGGGCCAACGTCCTGACTTTC	TRBJ2-6	15	NA	TRBV4-3	few
CAISDQGMRPTDTQYF	TGTGCCATCAGTGACCAGGGCATGCGACCAACAGATACGCAGTATTTT	TRBJ2-3	16	NA	TRBV10-3	NA
CASMVKGDYGYTF	TGTGCCAGCATGGTAAAGGGGGACTATGGCTACACCTTC	TRBJ1-2	13	NA	TRBV6-5	NA
CASRISGYGYTF	TGTGCCAGCAGGATCTCAGGGTACGGCTACACCTTC	TRBJ1-2	12	NA	TRBV12-3/TRBV12-4	NA
CASSFHPGVGYEQYF	TGTGCCAGCAGTTTCCACCCAGGTGTGGGCTACGAGCAGTACTTC	TRBJ2-7	15	NA	TRBV28	few
CASSLLSGTGYGYTF	TGTGCCAGCAGTCTACTCAGCGGGACTGGGTATGGCTACACCTTC	TRBJ1-2	15	NA	TRBV6-2/TRBV6-3	NA
CAWSVPWTSEAYEQYF	TGTGCCTGGAGTGTGCCCTGGACTAGCGAGGCCTACGAGCAGTACTTC	TRBJ2-7	16	TRBD2	TRBV30	NA
CASSRPELGTAQGLYGYTF	TGTGCCAGCAGCCGCCCAGAGCTCGGGACAGCCCAGGGATTGTATGGATACACCTTC	TRBJ1-2	19	TRBD1	TRBV13	NA
CASSYGTSFDTQYF	TGTGCCAGCAGTTACGGCACCTCATTTGATACGCAGTATTTT	TRBJ2-3	14	NA	TRBV6-2/TRBV6-3	NA
CASSLVWRGGTDTQYF	TGTGCCAGCAGCTTAGTGTGGCGGGGGGGCACAGATACGCAGTATTTT	TRBJ2-3	16	TRBD2	TRBV7-2	NA
CAISGPGLAGGPYEQYF	TGTGCCATCAGTGGCCCAGGACTAGCGGGAGGGCCCTACGAGCAGTACTTC	TRBJ2-7	17	TRBD2	TRBV10-3	NA
CASSLMGGRNTEAFF	TGTGCCAGCAGCTTAATGGGGGGCAGGAACACTGAAGCTTTCTTT	TRBJ1-1	15	NA	TRBV7-3	NA
CASSLGRDRAQHF	TGTGCCAGCAGTTTAGGCAGGGACCGAGCCCAGCATTTT	TRBJ1-5	13	NA	TRBV27	NA
CASSVGRMDEKLFF	TGTGCCAGCAGTGTAGGACGAATGGATGAAAAACTGTTTTTT	TRBJ1-4	14	NA	TRBV12-3/TRBV12-4	NA
CASSPDGVTDTQYF	TGCGCCAGCAGCCCGGACGGAGTTACAGATACGCAGTATTTT	TRBJ2-3	14	NA	TRBV5-1	NA
CAISESEGGDSPLHF	TGTGCCATCAGTGAGTCGGAAGGAGGAGATTCACCCCTCCACTTT	TRBJ1-6	15	NA	TRBV10-3	NA
CASSYSSSLRYGYTF	TGTGCCAGCAGTTACTCGAGCAGTCTTAGATATGGCTACACCTTC	TRBJ1-2	15	NA	TRBV6-5	NA
CASSLLGADDEQFF	TGCGCCAGCAGCTTGCTGGGGGCGGATGATGAGCAGTTCTTC	TRBJ2-1	14	NA	TRBV5-1	NA
CASSEIGTGNYGYTF	TGTGCCAGCAGTGAAATTGGGACAGGGAACTATGGCTACACCTTC	TRBJ1-2	15	TRBD1	TRBV6-1	NA
CASSPGQERYEQYF	TGTGCCAGCAGCCCGGGACAGGAACGCTACGAGCAGTACTTC	TRBJ2-7	14	TRBD1	TRBV5-5	NA
CASSDIGRGYSNQPQHF	TGTGCCAGCAGTGATATAGGGAGGGGGTATAGCAATCAGCCCCAGCATTTT	TRBJ1-5	17	NA	TRBV2	NA
CASSLDTPSYNEQFF	TGTGCCAGCAGCTTAGATACACCCTCCTACAATGAGCAGTTCTTC	TRBJ2-1	15	NA	TRBV7-2	NA
CASSLGGRRQETQYF	TGTGCCAGCAGCTTAGGTGGGCGCAGGCAAGAGACCCAGTACTTC	TRBJ2-5	15	NA	TRBV7-8	few